Below are 21 T cell receptor beta chains sequenced from a single sample in a study of control samples from healthy donors and cancer patients. Clones were sequenced by immunoSEQ multiplex PCR, and TCRdb holds only the in-frame ones, with some missing. Of 150,000 or so clones listed, 85% to 95% are singletons. Input material: blood. These receptors came from a man in his forties in good health.

The chain links TRBV7-2 to TRBJ2-7; D possibly corresponds to TRBD1 (6 bases). Germline lookup yields CDR1 SGHTA and CDR2 FQGNSA. The CDR3 sequence is 13 residues long. The V and J ends lost 2 bases and 5 bases respectively, with 10 bases between them. In nucleotides, the CDR3 is TGTGCCAGCAGCTTAAGCAGGGGCGACGAGCAGTACTTC. This encodes CASSLSRGDEQYF.

This sequence joins TRBV27 and TRBJ1-6; D is perhaps TRBD1 (5 bases). Germline V CDR1 and CDR2: MNHEY, SMNVEV (reference sequence). This CDR3 contains 13 residues. With 2 bases removed from V and 8 bases from J, the gap between germline ends came to 7 bases. The CDR3 nucleotides are TGTGCCAGCAGTTTAAGAGGGGATTCACCCCTCCACTTT. Translation: CASSLRGDSPLHF.

The chain recombines TRBV4-1 with TRBJ1-1; no clear D. Germline CDR1 reads MGHRA; CDR2 reads YSYEKL. V gave up 0 bases and J gave up 7 bases, with 9 bases separating them. The CDR3 has 13 amino acids. CDR3 protein: CASSQEGSNEAFF. The CDR3 coding sequence is TGCGCCAGCAGCCAAGAGGGATCCAATGAAGCTTTCTTT.

The chain links TRBV29-1 to TRBJ2-3; a weak D match, TRBD2 (5 bases). Looked up from germline, CDR1 is SQVTM and CDR2 is ANQGSEA. The CDR3 sequence is 13 residues long. V was clipped by 4 bases and J by 0 bases, with 8 bases between them. The CDR3 DNA reads TGCAGCGTTGCAAGCGGTAGCACAGATACGCAGTATTTT. It yields the protein CSVASGSTDTQYF.

V gene TRBV11-2 combines with J gene TRBJ1-6, with D possibly being TRBD1 (6 bases). V lost 2 bases and J 5 bases, leaving 10 bases between the germline ends. This CDR3 comprises 15 residues. The germline V gene has CDR1 SGHAT and CDR2 FQNNGV. CDR3 region: CASSLTGANNSPLHF. Here the CDR3 DNA reads TGTGCCAGCAGCTTAACGGGGGCGAATAATTCACCCCTCCACTTT.

The chain employs TRBV6-5 and TRBJ1-4, with D tentatively TRBD1 (5 bases). The V gene lost 6 bases and the J gene lost 2 bases, with 13 bases spanning the gap. CDR3 length: 15 residues. Germline CDR1 and CDR2: MNHEY and SVGAGI. The CDR3 DNA reads TGTGCCAGCAGCCGCCGGTGGGACACTAATGAAAAACTGTTTTTT. Its translation is CASSRRWDTNEKLFF.

The gene calls are TRBV6-5 and TRBJ2-1; TRBD2 might be the D (6 bases). V lost 6 bases and J 7 bases, leaving 13 bases between the germline ends. The CDR3 spans 13 residues. Germline CDR1 is MNHEY and CDR2 is SVGAGI. The CDR3 here is CASRDGGTNEQFF. The CDR3 DNA reads as TGTGCCAGCAGGGACGGAGGGACGAATGAGCAGTTCTTC.

The CDR3 reads CASSFERVYEQYF. As DNA, the CDR3 is TGCGCCAGCAGCTTTGAGCGGGTATACGAGCAGTACTTC. This chain joins TRBV5-1 and TRBJ2-7; weak D call: TRBD2 (6 bases). Germline assignment: CDR1 SGHRS and CDR2 YFSETQ. Trimming removed 2 bases from V and 4 bases from J, with 10 bases in between. CDR3 length: 13 amino acids.

V usage is TRBV12-3 or TRBV12-4 and J usage is TRBJ1-2, with a weak D call TRBD1 (5 bases). The CDR3 is 11 residues long. Between the trimmed V and J ends, which lost 6 bases and 7 bases, there was a span of 9 bases. This chain's CDR3 is CASRAGGGYTF. CDR3 DNA: TGTGCCAGCAGGGCGGGGGGTGGCTACACCTTC.

The chain recombines TRBV4-1 with TRBJ1-6; the D gene is possibly TRBD1 (5 bases). The V end was cut by 3 bases, the J end by 7 bases, with 19 bases between. The CDR3 spans 17 residues. CDR1 is MGHRA, CDR2 YSYEKL, per germline. CDR3 coding DNA: TGCGCCAGCAGCCAGAGGCCCCCCGGGGCCCCGAATTCACCCCTCCACTTT. This sequence encodes CASSQRPPGAPNSPLHF.

The chain combines TRBV6-5 with TRBJ1-3; TRBD1 matches 8 bases. Losses at the gene ends were 5 bases for V and 4 bases for J; bases not matched to a gene: 7. The CDR3 is 15 residues long. Per germline, CDR1 MNHEY and CDR2 SVGAGI. The CDR3 DNA reads as TGTGCCAGCAGTACTGGTTGGACAGGGGGAAACACCATATATTTT. It specifies CASSTGWTGGNTIYF.

The chain carries TRBV6-5 and TRBJ1-5; D gene unclear. The CDR3 covers 13 residues. Germline V gene data show CDR1 as MNHEY and CDR2 as SVGAGI. Trimming stripped 2 bases from V and 5 bases from J, with 7 bases between. The CDR3, as DNA: TGTGCCAGCAGTTACAGGGCTGATCAGCCCCAGCATTTT. Amino acids: CASSYRADQPQHF.

V is TRBV19 and J is TRBJ1-5; possible D gene TRBD1, 5 bases. The germline V gene encodes CDR1 LNHDA and CDR2 SQIVND (reference sequence). The CDR3 covers 15 residues. Trimming stripped 6 bases from V and 3 bases from J, with 15 bases between. The CDR3 sequence: CASRGRIFYNQPQHF. CDR3 coding DNA: TGTGCCAGTAGGGGACGGATATTTTACAATCAGCCCCAGCATTTT.

The rearrangement links TRBV19 to TRBJ1-5; a possible D gene is TRBD1 (6 bases). The CDR3 has 14 amino acids. Germline V gene data show CDR1 as LNHDA and CDR2 as SQIVND (reference sequence). The germline V and J ends were trimmed by 5 bases and 5 bases, with 13 bases remaining between them. The CDR3 sequence is CASSHQGHDQPQHF. In DNA form, the CDR3 reads TGTGCCAGTAGTCACCAGGGGCATGATCAGCCCCAGCATTTT.

This clone has a handful of counts. The chain is built from TRBV28 and TRBJ1-1; TRBD1 matches at 9 bases. CDR1 MDHEN and CDR2 SYDVKM come from the germline V gene. Germline trimming cut 5 bases from V and 5 bases from J; bases unmatched to any gene: 9. The length of the CDR3 is 15 residues. CDR3 nucleotide sequence: TGTGCCAGCAGTCCACAGGGGGCTCGGGGGACTGAAGCTTTCTTT. Protein product: CASSPQGARGTEAFF.

The chain uses TRBV18 and TRBJ1-2, with TRBD1 as a possible D gene (5 bases). The germline V gene encodes CDR1 KGHSH and CDR2 LQKENI. The CDR3 length is 15 residues. With 2 bases removed from V and 4 bases from J, the gap between germline ends came to 14 bases. The CDR3 loop reads CASSPTPGRSYGYTF. CDR3 in DNA: TGTGCCAGCTCACCAACTCCGGGGCGGTCCTATGGCTACACCTTC.

This chain connects TRBV28 to TRBJ1-1; D perhaps matches TRBD1 (6 bases). CDR3 size: 15 residues. Germline V CDR1 and CDR2: MDHEN, SYDVKM. V was trimmed by 5 bases and J by 1 base, leaving 14 bases between them. The CDR3 DNA sequence: TGTGCCAGCAGTCCCTCAGGGGTCGGGAACACTGAAGCTTTCTTT. This codes for CASSPSGVGNTEAFF.

The sample holds one count of this clone. The chain carries TRBV6-5 and TRBJ1-1; D ambiguous. The germline gives CDR1 MNHEY, CDR2 SVGAGI. V shed 5 bases and J shed 0 bases, with 10 bases lying between them. This CDR3 comprises 14 residues. The CDR3 is CASSRTELNTEAFF. The DNA of the CDR3 is TGTGCCAGCAGTCGGACGGAATTGAACACTGAAGCTTTCTTT.

V usage is TRBV2 and J usage is TRBJ1-1, with TRBD1 identical over 7 bases. The germline CDR1 and CDR2 sequences are SNHLY and FYNNEI. The CDR3 has 13 residues. Trimming removed 6 bases from V and 5 bases from J; junction bases left unmatched: 6. The DNA for the CDR3 is TGTGCCAGCAGCGCAGGGGGAGGGACTGAAGCTTTCTTT. It translates to CASSAGGGTEAFF.

The chain joins TRBV6-5 to TRBJ1-5, with D unresolved. Trimming stripped 5 bases from V and 3 bases from J, with 8 bases between. Germline V gives CDR1 MNHEY, CDR2 SVGAGI. This CDR3 contains 13 residues. CDR3 region: CASSRPLNQPQHF. Written as DNA, the CDR3 is TGTGCCAGCAGTCGACCGCTCAATCAGCCCCAGCATTTT.

V gene TRBV30 combines with J gene TRBJ2-5; D may correspond to TRBD1 or TRBD2 (5 bases each). Deletions cut 0 bases from V and 3 bases from J, with 14 bases between. This CDR3 has 15 amino acids. Germline CDR1 GTSNPN, CDR2 SVGIG (reference sequence). The DNA for the CDR3 is TGTGCCTGGAGTGTCCTGGGACGAGTAGAAGAGACCCAGTACTTC. It translates to CAWSVLGRVEETQYF.